Listed below are T cell receptor beta chains from one sample, sequenced in a study of blood T cell repertoires in COVID-19. Data came from immunoSEQ multiplex PCR; TCRdb stores just in-frame clones and leaves some out. The sample lists around 200,000 clones; about 83% were seen once. The material sequenced was peripheral blood. These receptors were taken from a young woman who had recovered from COVID-19. The CDR3 runs from the conserved cysteine through the conserved F or W. The D gene is left open where the match is weak. Clone size is stated in some rows and not others, as once, few, many or a class when expanded.

D,size,J,V,CDR3,DNA
TRBD2,NA,TRBJ2-1,TRBV2,CASSASSGGGYNEQFF,TGTGCCAGCAGTGCCTCTAGCGGGGGGGGGTACAATGAGCAGTTCTTC
TRBD2,NA,TRBJ2-1,TRBV7-8,CASSLGTSGGPSSYNEQFF,TGTGCCAGCAGCTTAGGGACTAGCGGGGGGCCAAGCTCCTACAATGAGCAGTTCTTC
NA,NA,TRBJ2-5,TRBV15,CATSSPPAKEDETQYF,TGTGCCACCAGCAGCCCCCCGGCGAAAGAGGATGAGACCCAGTACTTC
NA,NA,TRBJ1-1,TRBV24-1,CATSDTYKAFF,TGTGCCACCAGTGACACTTATAAAGCTTTCTTT
TRBD2,NA,TRBJ2-1,TRBV5-5,CASSPWTSGVYNEQFF,TGTGCCAGCAGCCCCTGGACTAGCGGGGTCTACAATGAGCAGTTCTTC
TRBD2,NA,TRBJ2-1,TRBV28,CASSLGGGDEQFF,TGTGCCAGCAGCCTCGGGGGGGGCGATGAGCAGTTCTTC
TRBD2,NA,TRBJ2-1,TRBV9,CASSTSGGSSYNEQFF,TGTGCCAGCAGCACCTCCGGGGGGAGCTCCTACAATGAGCAGTTCTTC
NA,NA,TRBJ2-7,TRBV3-1/TRBV3-2,CASSQVRTDYEQYF,TGTGCCAGCAGCCAAGTCAGGACAGACTACGAGCAGTACTTC
TRBD2,NA,TRBJ2-3,TRBV5-1,CASSLHLAGAANTQYF,TGCGCCAGCAGCCTGCATCTAGCGGGGGCTGCGAATACGCAGTATTTT
TRBD1,NA,TRBJ2-3,TRBV5-1,CASSSRDRGRDTQYF,TGCGCCAGCAGCAGCCGGGACAGGGGAAGAGATACGCAGTATTTT
TRBD1,NA,TRBJ2-6,TRBV7-2,CASSLSTGGGGANVLTF,TGTGCCAGCAGCTTAAGTACAGGGGGTGGAGGGGCCAACGTCCTGACTTTC
TRBD1,NA,TRBJ1-5,TRBV29-1,CSAGTDNQPQHF,TGCAGCGCTGGGACAGACAATCAGCCCCAGCATTTT
TRBD2,NA,TRBJ2-7,TRBV19,CASSIARGNEQYF,TGTGCCAGTAGTATAGCGCGGGGGAACGAGCAGTACTTC
NA,NA,TRBJ1-4,TRBV19,CASSKGAQSEKLFF,TGTGCCAGTAGTAAAGGAGCCCAAAGTGAAAAACTGTTTTTT
NA,NA,TRBJ1-4,TRBV5-1,CASSVSGDELFF,TGCGCCAGCAGCGTATCAGGGGACGAACTGTTTTTT
NA,NA,TRBJ1-1,TRBV19,CASSIAMNTEAFF,TGTGCCAGTAGTATCGCTATGAACACTGAAGCTTTCTTT
NA,NA,TRBJ1-1,TRBV5-1,CASSSGEMNTEAFF,TGCGCCAGCAGCTCAGGTGAGATGAACACTGAAGCTTTCTTT
NA,NA,TRBJ1-5,TRBV19,CASRNSGREIQPQHF,TGTGCCAGTAGAAATTCCGGCAGGGAAATTCAGCCCCAGCATTTT
TRBD2,once,TRBJ2-3,TRBV7-9,CASSGGLAVSTDTQYF,TGTGCCAGCAGCGGGGGACTAGCGGTTAGCACAGATACGCAGTATTTT
TRBD1,NA,TRBJ2-7,TRBV7-7,CASSLDRASEQYF,TGTGCCAGCAGCCTGGACAGGGCTAGCGAGCAGTACTTC
NA,NA,TRBJ2-7,TRBV7-9,CASSPSLELYF,TGTGCCAGCAGCCCGAGCCTTGAGCTCTACTTC
TRBD1,NA,TRBJ1-3,TRBV18,CASSPGRFGQGHTIYF,TGTGCCAGCTCACCAGGTCGGTTCGGACAGGGACACACCATATATTTT
NA,NA,TRBJ1-4,TRBV27,CASSLLPRGTEKLFF,TGTGCCAGCAGTCTACTCCCTAGGGGGACAGAAAAACTGTTTTTT
NA,NA,TRBJ1-3,TRBV27,CASSPFSGNTIYF,TGTGCCAGCAGCCCTTTTAGTGGAAACACCATATATTTT
NA,few,TRBJ2-3,TRBV10-3,CAISESYLATSTDTQYF,TGTGCCATCAGTGAGTCCTACCTAGCCACTAGCACAGATACGCAGTATTTT
TRBD1,NA,TRBJ2-7,TRBV3-1/TRBV3-2,CASSLIGTGGYEQYF,TGTGCCAGCAGCTTAATAGGGACAGGGGGGTACGAGCAGTACTTC
NA,NA,TRBJ2-7,TRBV24-1,CATSDSGTYPYEQYF,TGTGCCACCAGTGATTCCGGGACATACCCCTACGAGCAGTACTTC
NA,NA,TRBJ1-2,TRBV7-2,CASSLQGPLTGGYGYTF,TGTGCCAGCAGTCTACAGGGTCCCCTAACCGGTGGCTATGGCTACACCTTC
TRBD1,NA,TRBJ2-3,TRBV24-1,CATSDYAGQGTDTQYF,TGTGCCACCAGTGATTACGCGGGACAGGGCACAGATACGCAGTATTTT
NA,few,TRBJ2-2,TRBV7-8,CASSFGLNTGELFF,TGTGCCAGCAGCTTCGGACTAAACACCGGGGAGCTGTTTTTT
TRBD1,once,TRBJ2-5,TRBV7-2,CASSSRQGAAQETQYF,TGTGCCAGCAGCAGTAGACAGGGGGCCGCCCAAGAGACCCAGTACTTC
TRBD2,NA,TRBJ2-2,TRBV5-1,CASSATSGRAGTGELFF,TGCGCCAGCAGCGCGACTAGCGGGAGGGCTGGGACCGGGGAGCTGTTTTTT
NA,NA,TRBJ1-5,TRBV18,CASSPQGPNSNQPQHF,TGTGCCAGCTCACCACAGGGGCCCAATAGCAATCAGCCCCAGCATTTT
TRBD1,NA,TRBJ2-7,TRBV9,CASSVGPGQGYEQYF,TGTGCCAGCAGCGTAGGCCCGGGACAGGGGTACGAGCAGTACTTC
NA,NA,TRBJ2-7,TRBV13,CASSPTTIGHEQYF,TGTGCCAGCAGCCCTACCACTATAGGCCACGAGCAGTACTTC
NA,NA,TRBJ2-7,TRBV6-5,CASSYSPWGRAEEQYF,TGTGCCAGCAGTTACTCGCCCTGGGGCAGGGCGGAAGAGCAGTACTTC
TRBD2,NA,TRBJ2-1,TRBV29-1,CSVVGAGGSYNEQFF,TGCAGCGTTGTGGGGGCGGGAGGGTCCTACAATGAGCAGTTCTTC
TRBD2,NA,TRBJ2-1,TRBV6-5,CASSLSGDEQFF,TGTGCCAGCAGTTTAAGCGGGGATGAGCAGTTCTTC
NA,few,TRBJ1-2,TRBV11-2,CASSLSTGPYGYTF,TGTGCCAGCAGCTTAAGTACAGGGCCCTATGGCTACACCTTC
NA,NA,TRBJ1-6,TRBV10-3,CAISEGLYSPLHF,TGTGCCATCAGTGAGGGGCTTTATTCACCCCTCCACTTT
NA,NA,TRBJ1-5,TRBV5-6,CASSPGVYQPQHF,TGTGCCAGCAGCCCCGGGGTTTATCAGCCCCAGCATTTT